The present entry profiles one T cell receptor beta chain with its context. Its antigen is not yet known. These data come from a study of monozygotic twins with inflammatory bowel disease (dated by TCRdb to 2018 to 2020). Broadly, across the study: A total of about 28 monozygotic twin pairs were included in the full study, comprising nine German pairs (four IBD-concordant, five IBD-discordant) and 19 IBD-discordant Danish pairs. Within discordant pairs, disease-associated traits were sought mainly by comparing IBD patients with their genetically identical healthy co-twins. Each individual had, on average, about 151 000 unique TCRalpha sequences and 181 000 unique TCRbeta sequences available for analysis. Broader findings and caveats from the paper: Because patients received different immunosuppressive treatments, the repertoires may have picked up extra background noise and variability between individuals. No single strong signal or clonotype linked to IBD turned up in the results, so the idea that one exists was not supported. No difference in repertoire similarity was observed between concordant and discordant twins, possibly owing to limited statistical power. Different T cell subtypes could not be distinguished in the analysis. TCRbeta repertoire diversity, by inverse Simpson index, was decreased in IBD patients compared with their healthy co-twins. Compared with healthy twins, IBD patients had fewer clonotypes in common with other individuals, a difference most pronounced in patients showing signs of disease activity.

Library preparation employed 5' RACE. For each TCR library, 3,500 to 4,000 ng of total RNA was used. For each sample, cDNA synthesis with SMARTScribe reverse transcriptase was split into eight separate reactions. During cDNA synthesis, template switching was used to introduce unique molecular identifiers that contained a 6-nucleotide sample barcode. TCRalpha and TCRbeta cDNA was amplified in two nested PCRs of around 15 and 9 cycles, and bead purification was carried out after each PCR. Before amplification, the cDNA was treated with uracil DNA-glycosylase and purified using the QIAquick PCR purification kit. In the second PCR, Illumina TruSeq-compatible adapters and sample-specific barcodes were added. TapeStation and Qubit were used to check library quality and concentration, and roughly 4.6 ng of each library was pooled. Sequencing of pooled libraries was carried out on an Illumina HiSeq2500 single-index Rapid Run using 2 x 100 bp reads and custom sequencing primers. The authors processed their data as follows. MiGEC version 1.2.6 was used for UMI-based consensus assembly to correct PCR and sequencing errors. MiXCR version 2.1.1 was used for V(D)J alignment, clonotype assembly and CDR3 extraction. To normalise gene usage, clonotype sharing and MAIT/NKT TCR abundance, the top 1000, 10 000 and 20 000 clonotypes in each sample were analysed. Diversity was computed as the inverse Simpson index with the vegan R package after downsampling to 27 000 UMIs. Paired Mann-Whitney U tests on discordant twin pairs were used, with Benjamini-Hochberg multiple-testing correction. After reprocessing by TCRdb, each CDR3 protein sequence is one entry, and no DNA is given. TCRdb's processing, not the study's, gives the V and J calls here. The data table for this sample lists fewer than 550,000 distinct CDR3 sequences. 2.4% of the sample is held by the ten biggest clonotypes.

Sequences SGHTA (CDR1) and FQGNSA (CDR2) are obtained from the germline V gene. The CDR3 spans 14 residues, from the cysteine through the phenylalanine. Only the protein is on record. From each donor, an approximately 2.5 ml peripheral blood sample was collected into PAXgene tubes and stored at -80 degrees C. Without T cell sorting, total RNA was isolated from whole blood using the PAXgene blood miRNA kit on an automated QIAcube. Peripheral blood from monozygotic twin pairs who were concordant or discordant for inflammatory bowel disease underwent deep TCRalpha and TCRbeta repertoire profiling using unique molecular barcoding. Smoking habits were recorded for all twin pairs, and each individual was classified as a current, former or never smoker.

The chain joins TRBV7-2 to TRBJ2-5; the D gene TCRdb calls, TRBD2, cannot be checked with no DNA. This receptor was obtained from a human donor with ulcerative colitis or Crohn's disease, or a healthy co-twin of an affected twin (not recorded which). Specimen: blood. The CDR3 region: CASSLGGNIETQYF. Reference TRBV7-2 and TRBJ2-5 genes cover what lies past the CDR3, so the full variable domain is GAGVSQSPSNKVTEKGKDVELRCDPISGHTALYWYRQSLGQGLEFLIYFQGNSAPDKSGLPSDRFSAERTGGSVSTLTIQRTQQEDSAVYLCASSLGGNIETQYFGPGTRLLVL.